Here is one T cell receptor beta chain with its context. Authors' data handling: Amplification of reference gene primers was used by the study to estimate nucleated cell counts. Data came from immunoSEQ multiplex PCR; TCRdb stores just in-frame clones and leaves some out. That table furnishes V, J and clone size, whereas the DNA furnished D and trimming. Seen here are about 200,000 clones, about 90% observed once, and the top ten hold 1.5% to 2%. This sample is part of a study of blood T cell repertoires in COVID-19. Looking at the study overall: The United States, Italy and Spain provided the acute and convalescent COVID-19 samples. Sources were T cells, B-cell-depleted T cells, or PBMCs; the material itself was cDNA or gDNA.

CDR1 and CDR2 (germline): SGDLS, YYNGEE. The V gene end was trimmed by 0 bases and the J gene end by 7 bases; junction bases not matched to a gene: 8. This CDR3 is built from 17 residues. V gene TRBV9 combines with J gene TRBJ1-6, with TRBD1 matching 9 bases. The specimen sequenced was peripheral blood. This TCR was recovered from a man aged 18 to 30 with active or convalescent COVID-19. Here the CDR3 DNA reads TGTGCCAGCAGCGTAGCCCCGGGGACAGGGCAAAATTCACCCCTCCACTTT. As protein: CASSVAPGTGQNSPLHF.